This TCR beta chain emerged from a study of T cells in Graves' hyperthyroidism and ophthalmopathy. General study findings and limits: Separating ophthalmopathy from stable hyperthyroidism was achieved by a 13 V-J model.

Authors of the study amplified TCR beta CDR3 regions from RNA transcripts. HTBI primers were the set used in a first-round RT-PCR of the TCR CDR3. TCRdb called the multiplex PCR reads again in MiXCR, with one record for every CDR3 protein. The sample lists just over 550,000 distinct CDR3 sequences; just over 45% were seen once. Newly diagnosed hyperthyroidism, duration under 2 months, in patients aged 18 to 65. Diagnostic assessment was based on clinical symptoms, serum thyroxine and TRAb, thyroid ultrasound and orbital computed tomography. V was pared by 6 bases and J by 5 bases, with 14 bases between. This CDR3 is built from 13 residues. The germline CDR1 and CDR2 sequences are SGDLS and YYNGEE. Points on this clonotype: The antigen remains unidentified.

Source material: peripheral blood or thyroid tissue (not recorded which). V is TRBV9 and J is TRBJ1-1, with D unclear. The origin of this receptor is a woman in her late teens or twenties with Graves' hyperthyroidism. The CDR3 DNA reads TGTGCCAGCACCGGACCCACCGAAACTGAAGCTTTCTTT. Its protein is CASTGPTETEAFF.